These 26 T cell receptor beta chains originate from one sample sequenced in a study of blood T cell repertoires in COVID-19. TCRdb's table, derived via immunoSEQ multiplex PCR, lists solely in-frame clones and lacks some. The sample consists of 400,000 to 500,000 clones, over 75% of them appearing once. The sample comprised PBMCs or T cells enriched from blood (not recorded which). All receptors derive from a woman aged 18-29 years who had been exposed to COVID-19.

The CDR3 spells CASSADSLLAYTEAFF. As DNA, the CDR3 is TGTGCCAGCAGCGCGGACAGTTTGTTGGCGTACACTGAAGCTTTCTTT. The rearrangement joins TRBV13 to TRBJ1-1, with D possibly being TRBD1 (6 bases). V lost 5 bases to trimming and J lost 3 bases, with 19 bases between them. The CDR3 sequence is 16 residues long. Germline V CDR1 and CDR2: PRHDT, FYEKMQ (reference sequence).

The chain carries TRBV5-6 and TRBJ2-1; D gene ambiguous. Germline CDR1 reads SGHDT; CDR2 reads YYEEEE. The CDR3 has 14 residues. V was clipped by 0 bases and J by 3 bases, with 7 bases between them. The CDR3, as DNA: TGTGCCAGCAGCTTGGGGGCCGTCTACAATGAGCAGTTCTTC. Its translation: CASSLGAVYNEQFF.

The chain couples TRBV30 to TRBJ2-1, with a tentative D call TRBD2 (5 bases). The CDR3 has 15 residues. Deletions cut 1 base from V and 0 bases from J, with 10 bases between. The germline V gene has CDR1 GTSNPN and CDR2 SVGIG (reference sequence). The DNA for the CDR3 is TGTGCCTGGAGTGACGGGGTAAGCTCCTACAATGAGCAGTTCTTC. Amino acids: CAWSDGVSSYNEQFF.

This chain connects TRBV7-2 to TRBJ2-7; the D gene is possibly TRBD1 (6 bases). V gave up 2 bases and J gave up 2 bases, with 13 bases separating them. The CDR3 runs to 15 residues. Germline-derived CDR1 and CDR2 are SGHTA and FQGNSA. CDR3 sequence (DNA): TGTGCCAGCAGCTTAAATGGGGGCTTTACCTACGAGCAGTACTTC. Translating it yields CASSLNGGFTYEQYF.

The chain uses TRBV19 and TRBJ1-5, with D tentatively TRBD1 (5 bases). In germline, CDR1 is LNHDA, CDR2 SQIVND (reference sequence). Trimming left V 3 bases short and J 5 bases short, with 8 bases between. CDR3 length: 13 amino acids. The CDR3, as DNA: TGTGCCAGTAGTATGACAGAACATCAGCCCCAGCATTTT. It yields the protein CASSMTEHQPQHF.

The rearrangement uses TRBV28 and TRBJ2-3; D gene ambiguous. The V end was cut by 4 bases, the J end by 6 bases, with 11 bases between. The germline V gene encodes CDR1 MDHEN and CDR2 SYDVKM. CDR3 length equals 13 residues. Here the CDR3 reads CASSSTYWDTQYF. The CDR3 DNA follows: TGTGCCAGCAGTTCAACTTACTGGGATACGCAGTATTTT.

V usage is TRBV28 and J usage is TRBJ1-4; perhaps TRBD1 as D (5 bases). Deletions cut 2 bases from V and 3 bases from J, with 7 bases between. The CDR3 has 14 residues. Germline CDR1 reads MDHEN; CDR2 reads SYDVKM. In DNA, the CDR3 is TGTGCCAGCAGTTTAGACAGCTCTAATGAAAAACTGTTTTTT. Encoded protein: CASSLDSSNEKLFF.

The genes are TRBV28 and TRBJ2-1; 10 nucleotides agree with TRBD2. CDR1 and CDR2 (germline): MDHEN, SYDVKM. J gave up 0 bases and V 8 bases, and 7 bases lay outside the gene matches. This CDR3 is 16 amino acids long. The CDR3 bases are TGTGCCAGCCAGTACTCTAGCGGGAGCTCCTACAATGAGCAGTTCTTC. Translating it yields CASQYSSGSSYNEQFF.

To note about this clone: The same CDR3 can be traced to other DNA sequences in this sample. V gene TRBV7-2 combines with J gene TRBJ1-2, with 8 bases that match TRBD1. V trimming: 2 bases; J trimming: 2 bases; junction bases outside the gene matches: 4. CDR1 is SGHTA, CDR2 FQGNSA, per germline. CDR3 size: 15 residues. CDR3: CASSLLQGANYGYTF. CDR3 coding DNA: TGTGCCAGCAGCTTATTGCAGGGGGCGAACTATGGCTACACCTTC.

As DNA, the CDR3 is TGTGCCAGCAGCCAAGGGGGCAGGCTGGGCGATCCCCAGCATTTT. Translation: CASSQGGRLGDPQHF. The chain uses TRBV4-2 and TRBJ1-5; the D gene is possibly TRBD1 (5 bases). Per germline, CDR1 LGHNA and CDR2 YNFKEQ. Trimming took off 1 base at V and 10 bases at J, with 17 bases between the two ends. The CDR3 is made up of 15 amino acids.

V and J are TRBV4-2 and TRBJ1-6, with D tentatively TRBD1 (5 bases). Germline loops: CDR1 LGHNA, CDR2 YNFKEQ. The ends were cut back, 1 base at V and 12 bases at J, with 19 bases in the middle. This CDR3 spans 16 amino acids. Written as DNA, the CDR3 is TGTGCCAGCAGCCAAGCTCCGATGGGAGGTGGGGGACCCCTCCACTTT. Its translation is CASSQAPMGGGGPLHF.

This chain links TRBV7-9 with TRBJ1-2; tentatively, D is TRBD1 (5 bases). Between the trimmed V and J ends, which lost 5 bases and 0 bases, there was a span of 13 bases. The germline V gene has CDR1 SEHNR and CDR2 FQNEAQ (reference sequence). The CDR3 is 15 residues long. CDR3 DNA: TGTGCCAGCAGCCAGGGCCGCGCGGCTAACTATGGCTACACCTTC. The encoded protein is CASSQGRAANYGYTF.

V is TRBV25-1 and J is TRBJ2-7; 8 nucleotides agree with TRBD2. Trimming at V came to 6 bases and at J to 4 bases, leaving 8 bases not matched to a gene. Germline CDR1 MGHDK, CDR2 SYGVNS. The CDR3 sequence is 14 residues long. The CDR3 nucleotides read TGTGCCAGCAGGAGAGCGGGGGTGAATTACGAGCAGTACTTC. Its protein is CASRRAGVNYEQYF.

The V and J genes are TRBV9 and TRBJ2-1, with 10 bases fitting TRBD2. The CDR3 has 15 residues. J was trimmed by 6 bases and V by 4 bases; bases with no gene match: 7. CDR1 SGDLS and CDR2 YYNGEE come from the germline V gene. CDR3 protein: CASSSKLAGTNEQFF. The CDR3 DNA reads TGTGCCAGCAGCTCTAAACTAGCGGGGACCAATGAGCAGTTCTTC.

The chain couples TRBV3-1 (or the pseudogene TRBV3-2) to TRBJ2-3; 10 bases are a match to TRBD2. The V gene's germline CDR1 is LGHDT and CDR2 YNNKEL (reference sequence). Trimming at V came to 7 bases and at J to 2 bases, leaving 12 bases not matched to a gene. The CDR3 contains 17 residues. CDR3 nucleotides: TGTGCCAGCACGATGAAAGCGGGAGGGCCCGTCACAGATACGCAGTATTTT. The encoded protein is CASTMKAGGPVTDTQYF.

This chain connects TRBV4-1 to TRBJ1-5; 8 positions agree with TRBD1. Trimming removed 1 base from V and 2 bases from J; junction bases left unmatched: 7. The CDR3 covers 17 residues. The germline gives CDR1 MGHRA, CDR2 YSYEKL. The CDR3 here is CASSQGTGLVGNQPQHF. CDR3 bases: TGCGCCAGCAGCCAAGGGACAGGGTTGGTTGGCAATCAGCCCCAGCATTTT.

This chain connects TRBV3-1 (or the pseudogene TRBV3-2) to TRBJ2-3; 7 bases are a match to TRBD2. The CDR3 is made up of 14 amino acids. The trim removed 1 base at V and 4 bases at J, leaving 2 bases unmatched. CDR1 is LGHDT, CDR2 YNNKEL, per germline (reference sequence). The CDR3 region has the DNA TGTGCCAGCAGCCAAGGACTAGCCCCAGATACGCAGTATTTT. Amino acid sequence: CASSQGLAPDTQYF.

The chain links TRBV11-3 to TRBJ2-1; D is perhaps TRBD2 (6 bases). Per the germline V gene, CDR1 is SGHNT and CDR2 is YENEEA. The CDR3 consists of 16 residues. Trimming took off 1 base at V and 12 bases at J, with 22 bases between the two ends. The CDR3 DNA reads TGTGCCAGCAGCTTAGTGGTATTCGGGAGTCCGCATTGGCAGTTCTTC. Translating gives CASSLVVFGSPHWQFF. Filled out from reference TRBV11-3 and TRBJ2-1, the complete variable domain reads EAGVVQSPRYKIIEKKQPVAFWCNPISGHNTLYWYLQNLGQGPELLIRYENEEAVDDSQLPKDRFSAERLKGVDSTLKIQPAELGDSAVYLCASSLVVFGSPHWQFFGPGTRLTVL.

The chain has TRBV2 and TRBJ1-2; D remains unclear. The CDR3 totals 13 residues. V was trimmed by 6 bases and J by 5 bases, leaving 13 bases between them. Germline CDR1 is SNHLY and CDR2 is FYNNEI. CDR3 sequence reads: CASRPDISYGYTF. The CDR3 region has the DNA TGTGCCAGCAGGCCCGACATTTCATATGGCTACACCTTC.

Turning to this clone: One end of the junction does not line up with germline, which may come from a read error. CDR3: CASSVWGQGNAGELFF. The CDR3 DNA sequence: TGTGCCAGCAGCGTCTGGGGCCAGGGGAACGCCGGGGAGCTGTTTTTT. This chain joins TRBV28 and TRBJ2-2; TRBD1 is a possible D gene (6 bases). The CDR3 runs to 16 residues. Germline lookup yields CDR1 MDHEN and CDR2 SYDVKM.

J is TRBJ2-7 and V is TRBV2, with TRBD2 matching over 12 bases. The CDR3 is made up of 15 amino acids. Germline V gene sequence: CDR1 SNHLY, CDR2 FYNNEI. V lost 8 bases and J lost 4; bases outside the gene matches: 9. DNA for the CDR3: TGTGCCAGCGGAGACAGACTAGCGGGAGCATACGAGCAGTACTTC. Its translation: CASGDRLAGAYEQYF.

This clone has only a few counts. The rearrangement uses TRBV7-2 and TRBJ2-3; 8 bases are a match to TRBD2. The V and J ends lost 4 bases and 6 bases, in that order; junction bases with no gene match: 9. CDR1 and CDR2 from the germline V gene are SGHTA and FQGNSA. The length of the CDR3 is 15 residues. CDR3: CASSSASGSQDTQYF. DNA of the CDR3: TGTGCCAGCAGCTCCGCTAGCGGGTCGCAGGATACGCAGTATTTT.

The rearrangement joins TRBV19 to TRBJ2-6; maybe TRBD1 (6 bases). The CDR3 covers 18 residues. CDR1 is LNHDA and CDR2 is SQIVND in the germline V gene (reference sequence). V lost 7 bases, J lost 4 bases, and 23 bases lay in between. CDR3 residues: CASTEIRAGAEGANVLTF. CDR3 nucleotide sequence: TGTGCCAGTACCGAAATACGCGCAGGGGCGGAAGGGGCCAACGTCCTGACTTTC.

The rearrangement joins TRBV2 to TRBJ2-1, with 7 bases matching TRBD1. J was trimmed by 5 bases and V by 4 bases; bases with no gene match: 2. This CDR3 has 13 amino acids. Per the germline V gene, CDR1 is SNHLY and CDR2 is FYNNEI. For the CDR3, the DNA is TGTGCCAGCAGTGGACAGGGCAACAATGAGCAGTTCTTC. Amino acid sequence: CASSGQGNNEQFF.

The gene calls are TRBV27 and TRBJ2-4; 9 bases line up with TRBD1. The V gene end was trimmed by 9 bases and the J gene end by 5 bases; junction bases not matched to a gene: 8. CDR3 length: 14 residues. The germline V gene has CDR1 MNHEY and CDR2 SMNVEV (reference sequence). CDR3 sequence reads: CASLYRDRENIQYF. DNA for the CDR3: TGTGCCAGTTTATACCGGGACAGGGAAAACATTCAGTACTTC.

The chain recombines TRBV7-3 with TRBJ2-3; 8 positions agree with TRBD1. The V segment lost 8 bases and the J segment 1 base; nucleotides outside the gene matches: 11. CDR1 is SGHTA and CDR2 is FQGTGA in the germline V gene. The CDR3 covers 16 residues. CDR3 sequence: CASSQAPGGRTDTQYF. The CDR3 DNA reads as TGTGCCAGCTCCCAGGCCCCAGGGGGCCGCACAGATACGCAGTATTTT.